Below are 22 T cell receptor beta chains sequenced from a single sample in a study of blood T cells in healthy people across ages. The second PCR ran about 6 to 11 cycles with a sample-barcoded 5' primer and J-beta primers. TCRdb redid the calling of the 5' RACE reads with MiXCR, one entry per CDR3 protein. The repertoire has about a million distinct CDR3 sequences, less than 45% of them found once; the top ten carry over 10%. The sequenced sample was blood. These TCRs come from a young man in good health.

This CDR3 reads CASSLGRGGFTDTQYF. In DNA form, the CDR3 reads TGCGCCAGCAGCTTGGGGCGGGGGGGCTTCACAGATACGCAGTATTTT. This chain uses TRBV5-1 with TRBJ2-3; 9 nucleotides line up with TRBD2. CDR3 length: 16 residues. The J segment lost 2 bases and the V segment lost 0 bases, leaving 4 bases of the junction unmatched. Germline-derived CDR1 and CDR2 are SGHRS and YFSETQ. The full variable domain, rest sourced from reference TRBV5-1 and TRBJ2-3, is KAGVTQTPRYLIKTRGQQVTLSCSPISGHRSVSWYQQTPGQGLQFLFEYFSETQRNKGNFPGRFSGRQFSNSRSEMNVSTLELGDSALYLCASSLGRGGFTDTQYFGPGTRLTVL.

This chain uses TRBV6-1 with TRBJ2-1; D gene uncertain. Trimming removed 8 bases from V and 5 bases from J, with 16 bases in between. The CDR3 has 14 residues. In germline, CDR1 is MNHNS, CDR2 SASEGT. The DNA for the CDR3 is TGTGCCAGCGTGGGCCCAGCCATCGACAATGAGCAGTTCTTC. It yields the protein CASVGPAIDNEQFF.

This clonotype was observed a few times. This sequence joins TRBV5-6 and TRBJ2-1; TRBD2 is a possible D gene (5 bases). Per the germline V gene, CDR1 is SGHDT and CDR2 is YYEEEE. V was shortened by 4 bases and J by 0 bases, with 14 bases between the two germline ends. The CDR3 loop spans 16 amino acids. The CDR3 spells CASSQRTIYSYNEQFF. CDR3 nucleotides: TGTGCCAGCAGCCAGCGGACGATCTACTCCTACAATGAGCAGTTCTTC.

The chain has TRBV9 and TRBJ1-1, with TRBD1 as a possible D gene (6 bases). V lost 4 bases and J lost 5, with 18 bases in between. This CDR3 is built from 15 residues. Germline CDR1 reads SGDLS; CDR2 reads YYNGEE. The CDR3 nucleotides are TGTGCCAGCAGCCCGACCCGGGGGCCCGGGACTGAAGCTTTCTTT. Amino acid sequence: CASSPTRGPGTEAFF.

This clonotype appeared a few times. This sequence joins TRBV6-5 and TRBJ1-6; D possibly corresponds to TRBD1 (6 bases). The CDR3 has 16 amino acids. V was trimmed by 5 bases and J by 6 bases, leaving 17 bases between them. CDR1 MNHEY and CDR2 SVGAGI come from the germline V gene. The CDR3 loop reads CASSNAWGGLNSPLHF. The CDR3 DNA sequence: TGTGCCAGCAGTAACGCATGGGGGGGGCTTAATTCACCCCTCCACTTT.

The DNA for the CDR3 is TGTGCCTGCACATCCGGGACTAGCGGGGTAAATGAGCAGTTCTTC. It yields the protein CACTSGTSGVNEQFF. The gene calls are TRBV2 and TRBJ2-1; 13 positions match TRBD2. There are 15 residues in the CDR3. Germline assignment: CDR1 SNHLY and CDR2 FYNNEI. The junction had 11 bases not matched to a gene; V was cut back by 11 bases and J by 7 bases. Full variable domain (missing parts from reference TRBV2 and TRBJ2-1): EPEVTQTPSHQVTQMGQEVILRCVPISNHLYFYWYRQILGQKVEFLVSFYNNEISEKSEIFDDQFSVERPDGSNFTLKIRSTKLEDSAMYFCACTSGTSGVNEQFFGPGTRLTVL.

This chain uses TRBV10-3 with TRBJ2-1; D uncertain. CDR1 and CDR2 (germline): ENHRY, SYGVKD. There are 14 residues in the CDR3. Trimming stripped 2 bases from V and 13 bases from J, with 18 bases between. The CDR3 here is CAISEGQRQKTQFF. The CDR3 nucleotides are TGTGCCATCAGTGAGGGGCAGAGACAAAAGACCCAGTTCTTC.

This clonotype has a handful of counts. This sequence joins TRBV20-1 and TRBJ2-7; D unclear. Germline lookup yields CDR1 DFQATT and CDR2 SNEGSKA (reference sequence). The V gene lost 0 bases and the J gene lost 6 bases, with 18 bases spanning the gap. This CDR3 region has 15 residues. The CDR3 is CSARDVGGSRPEQYF. CDR3 nucleotide sequence: TGCAGTGCTAGAGATGTGGGCGGCTCGAGGCCCGAGCAGTACTTC.

This clonotype was picked up a small number of times. The J gene is TRBJ1-2, the V gene TRBV4-3; D is perhaps TRBD1 (5 bases). The CDR3 runs 16 residues. The germline V gene has CDR1 LGHNA and CDR2 YSLEER. The V and J ends lost 4 bases and 7 bases respectively, with 22 bases between them. This CDR3 is CASSPHTAGIDRGYTF. CDR3 coding DNA: TGCGCCAGCAGCCCTCATACGGCAGGGATCGACCGTGGCTACACCTTC.

Turning to this clonotype: This may come from a read error, since a much larger clone is one base off. The J gene is TRBJ1-2, the V gene TRBV4-1; D not resolved. This CDR3 is built from 14 residues. CDR1 and CDR2 from the germline V gene are MGHRA and YSYEKL. Trimming pared 6 bases from V and 2 bases from J, leaving 13 bases between. CDR3 amino acids: CASSPTTKNYGYTF. The CDR3 nucleotides read TGCGCCAGCAGTCCGACAACTAAGAACTATGGCTACACCTTC.

The gene calls are TRBV27 and TRBJ2-7; TRBD1 matches 7 bases. The CDR3 contains 13 residues. V dropped 5 bases and J dropped 3; count of bases not matched to a gene: 4. Germline CDR1 is MNHEY and CDR2 is SMNVEV (reference sequence). This CDR3 is CASSQGELYEQYF. CDR3 bases: TGTGCCAGCAGTCAGGGGGAACTCTACGAGCAGTACTTC.

This sequence joins TRBV6-2 or TRBV6-3 and TRBJ1-1, with a tentative D call TRBD1 (6 bases). The CDR3 totals 17 residues. Per the germline V gene, CDR1 is MNHEY and CDR2 is SVGEGT. V dropped 0 bases and J dropped 1 base, with 15 bases sitting between them. CDR3: CASSYSTRGQANTEAFF. The CDR3 nucleotides are TGTGCCAGCAGTTACTCGACAAGGGGACAAGCGAACACTGAAGCTTTCTTT.

This chain links TRBV6-5 with TRBJ1-5, with 10 nucleotides matching TRBD1. CDR3 length: 16 amino acids. The V gene end was trimmed by 2 bases and the J gene end by 7 bases; junction bases not matched to a gene: 8. In germline, CDR1 is MNHEY, CDR2 SVGAGI. CDR3 bases: TGTGCCAGCAGTTACCCGGGACAGGGGAAGAACCAGCCCCAGCATTTT. Protein sequence: CASSYPGQGKNQPQHF.

In this sample, this clonotype turned up a few times. This chain connects TRBV4-3 to TRBJ2-7, with D possibly being TRBD1 (5 bases). Trimming pared 4 bases from V and 0 bases from J, leaving 10 bases between. Germline loops: CDR1 LGHNA, CDR2 YSLEER. This CDR3 is 14 amino acids long. The CDR3, as DNA: TGCGCCAGCAGCCCGGACATTAGCTCCTACGAGCAGTACTTC. Protein sequence: CASSPDISSYEQYF.

In the case of this clonotype: The junction and the germline gene differ at one end; a read error may be behind it. V usage is TRBV9 and J usage is TRBJ1-2; D unresolved. CDR1 SGDLS and CDR2 YYNGEE come from the germline V gene. This CDR3 comprises 14 residues. The DNA for the CDR3 is TGTGCCGGCAGCGTAGATGAGCACAACTATGGCTACACCTTC. Translating gives CAGSVDEHNYGYTF.

This clonotype has only a few counts. The rearrangement uses TRBV20-1 and TRBJ2-3, with D possibly being TRBD1 (6 bases). Germline values: CDR1 DFQATT, CDR2 SNEGSKA (reference sequence). Deletions cut 6 bases from V and 3 bases from J, with 10 bases between. This CDR3 comprises 12 residues. The CDR3 loop is CSALGATDTQYF. DNA for the CDR3: TGCAGTGCCCTGGGGGCAACAGATACGCAGTATTTT.

This chain links TRBV6-1 with TRBJ2-7, with 8 bases that match TRBD1. Germline loops: CDR1 MNHNS, CDR2 SASEGT. This CDR3 has 14 residues. V gave up 6 bases and J gave up 3 bases; unmatched junction bases: 7. The CDR3 spells CASSSTGDVYEQYF. The CDR3, as DNA: TGTGCCAGCAGCTCGACAGGGGACGTCTACGAGCAGTACTTC.

In its sample, this clonotype was seen many times. The rearrangement links TRBV14 to TRBJ2-3; D is unresolved. The CDR3 length is 13 residues. The V gene's germline CDR1 is SGHDN and CDR2 FVKESK. V lost 1 base, J lost 4 bases, and 6 bases lay in between. This chain's CDR3 is CASSQGWADTQYF. The CDR3 coding sequence is TGTGCCAGCAGCCAAGGATGGGCAGATACGCAGTATTTT.

This clonotype was observed a few times. The rearrangement links TRBV5-1 to TRBJ2-1; D possibly corresponds to TRBD1 (7 bases). The CDR3 has 19 residues. Germline assignment: CDR1 SGHRS and CDR2 YFSETQ. Trimming removed 5 bases at V and 4 bases at J, with 28 bases between. CDR3 DNA: TGCGCCAGCAGTTTCCGACAGGGAGGTTTCATACGGGCTTACAATGAGCAGTTCTTC. It yields the protein CASSFRQGGFIRAYNEQFF.

This sequence joins TRBV9 and TRBJ2-2; 12 nucleotides align to TRBD1. The V gene's germline CDR1 is SGDLS and CDR2 YYNGEE. The CDR3 is made up of 18 amino acids. With V trimmed by 3 bases and J by 7 bases, 13 bases remained unmatched. The CDR3 DNA is TGTGCCAGCAGCGGAAACTGGGGGACAGGGGGCAATAGCGGGGAGCTGTTTTTT. Its translation: CASSGNWGTGGNSGELFF.

Concerning this clonotype itself: The junction shows a germline mismatch at one end, possibly a read error. The rearrangement uses TRBV12-3 or TRBV12-4 and TRBJ1-2; 7 nucleotides align to TRBD1. The CDR3 is made up of 16 amino acids. The DNA for the CDR3 is TGTACCAGCAGTTCCGGATCCTTGACAGGGAACTATGGCTACACCTTC. As protein: CTSSSGSLTGNYGYTF.

The chain links TRBV5-5 to TRBJ1-4, with TRBD1 matching 7 bases. CDR1 SGHKS and CDR2 YYEKEE come from the germline V gene (reference sequence). CDR3 length equals 16 residues. V lost 5 bases and J lost 8; bases outside the gene matches: 15. CDR3 nucleotide sequence: TGTGCCAGCAGTCCTAAAAACAGGGGAATAGAGGAAAAACTGTTTTTT. Protein sequence: CASSPKNRGIEEKLFF. The full variable domain, completed using reference TRBV5-5 and TRBJ1-4, is DAGVTQSPTHLIKTRGQQVTLRCSPISGHKSVSWYQQVLGQGPQFIFQYYEKEERGRGNFPDRFSARQFPNYSSELNVNALLLGDSALYLCASSPKNRGIEEKLFFGSGTQLSVL.